This T cell receptor beta chain was recorded in a study of blood T cell repertoires in COVID-19. At the level of the study: Sites across the United States, Italy and Spain contributed samples from acute and convalescent COVID-19.

Per the original data handling: By means of reference gene primer amplification, nucleated cell counts were estimated. Method: immunoSEQ multiplex PCR; TCRdb's copy keeps in-frame clones and lacks some. That table furnishes V, J and clone size, whereas the DNA furnished D and trimming. The data show over 150,000 clones, about three quarters seen once. The germline gives CDR1 GTSNPN, CDR2 SVGIG (reference sequence). Unmatched junction bases numbered 1, after V lost 4 bases and J lost 7 bases. This CDR3 is built from 13 residues. This receptor was taken from a man aged 80 or over with acute or convalescent COVID-19. The sequencing input was peripheral blood. V is TRBV30 and J is TRBJ1-6; 10 bases align to TRBD1. Written as DNA, the CDR3 is TGTGCCTGGATGGGACAGGGGAATTCACCCCTCCACTTT. Protein: CAWMGQGNSPLHF.